Below are 27 T cell receptor beta chains sequenced from a single sample in a study of blood T cell repertoires in COVID-19. Profiled with immunoSEQ multiplex PCR; TCRdb holds only in-frame clones, not every one. The table has about 380,000 clones, 81% seen once. The sequencing input was peripheral blood. Source of these receptors: a human donor with acute or convalescent COVID-19. The donor label of this sample is uncertain.

The rearrangement joins TRBV6-5 to TRBJ2-7, with unresolved D. Trimming stripped 10 bases from V and 4 bases from J, with 11 bases between. This CDR3 comprises 11 residues. Germline V gives CDR1 MNHEY, CDR2 SVGAGI. CDR3 DNA sequence: TGTGCCACCTCGTCCTTTTACGAGCAGTACTTC. It is translated as CATSSFYEQYF.

The chain has TRBV6-5 and TRBJ1-1; D gene uncertain. This CDR3 comprises 14 residues. Looked up from germline, CDR1 is MNHEY and CDR2 is SVGAGI. V lost 7 bases, J lost 1 base, and 13 bases lay in between. DNA of the CDR3: TGTGCCAGCAACCGACACGACAAGAACACTGAAGCTTTCTTT. This codes for CASNRHDKNTEAFF.

This chain joins TRBV2 and TRBJ1-5; D unresolved. Per the germline V gene, CDR1 is SNHLY and CDR2 is FYNNEI. V lost 2 bases and J 0 bases, leaving 8 bases between the germline ends. The CDR3 has 15 amino acids. CDR3: CASSESGYSNQPQHF. CDR3 sequence (DNA): TGTGCCAGCAGTGAATCGGGTTATAGCAATCAGCCCCAGCATTTT. Drawing the rest from reference TRBV2 and TRBJ1-5, the complete variable domain is EPEVTQTPSHQVTQMGQEVILRCVPISNHLYFYWYRQILGQKVEFLVSFYNNEISEKSEIFDDQFSVERPDGSNFTLKIRSTKLEDSAMYFCASSESGYSNQPQHFGDGTRLSIL.

The chain recombines TRBV18 with TRBJ2-2, with 9 bases identical to TRBD2. Per the germline V gene, CDR1 is KGHSH and CDR2 is LQKENI. V shed 1 base and J 7 bases; nucleotides not matched to a gene: 1. This CDR3 is 14 amino acids long. The CDR3 DNA sequence: TGTGCCAGCTCACCACTAGCGGGAGACGGGGAGCTGTTTTTT. It encodes CASSPLAGDGELFF.

In the case of this clone: At one boundary the junction diverges from the germline segment, which might be a read error. Additional DNA sequences in this sample encode the identical CDR3. The chain recombines TRBV4-1 with TRBJ2-7, with 10 bases matching TRBD2. CDR3 length: 19 amino acids. Germline V gives CDR1 MGHRA, CDR2 YSYEKL. The CDR3: CASSQDFVKLAGVRNGQYF. In nucleotides, the CDR3 is TGCGCCAGTAGCCAAGATTTCGTTAAGCTAGCGGGAGTAAGGAATGGGCAGTACTTC.

This sequence joins TRBV6-1 and TRBJ1-5, with D maybe TRBD1 (5 bases). V was pared by 2 bases and J by 3 bases, with 8 bases between. CDR3 length: 14 residues. Germline V CDR1 and CDR2: MNHNS, SASEGT. CDR3 sequence: CASSERQFNQPQHF. CDR3 nucleotides: TGTGCCAGCAGTGAACGACAGTTCAATCAGCCCCAGCATTTT.

This clone was seen a few times. The genes are TRBV10-2 and TRBJ1-1; D uncertain. Germline V lookup: CDR1 WSHSY, CDR2 SAAADI. The CDR3 extends over 13 amino acids. V lost 0 bases, J lost 7 bases, and 9 bases lay in between. In nucleotides, the CDR3 is TGCGCCAGCAGTGAGTCGACGGGAGGTGAAGCTTTCTTT. It encodes CASSESTGGEAFF.

This sequence joins TRBV27 and TRBJ2-7, with D unresolved. Germline-derived CDR1 and CDR2 are MNHEY and SMNVEV (reference sequence). The CDR3 is 15 residues long. The germline V and J ends were trimmed by 2 bases and 2 bases, with 13 bases remaining between them. The CDR3 spells CASSLGTGYTYEQYF. The DNA of the CDR3 is TGTGCCAGCAGTTTAGGAACGGGTTACACCTACGAGCAGTACTTC.

CDR3 DNA sequence: TGTGCCAGCAGCCAATCTTCCCCGCAGGGGGCCTACGAGCAGTACTTC. Residues: CASSQSSPQGAYEQYF. The chain carries TRBV3-1 (or the pseudogene TRBV3-2) and TRBJ2-7; 7 positions match TRBD1. The CDR3 is 16 amino acids. The trim removed 2 bases at V and 2 bases at J, leaving 9 bases unmatched. The V gene's germline CDR1 is LGHDT and CDR2 YNNKEL (reference sequence).

The chain uses TRBV10-2 and TRBJ1-2; 10 bases map to TRBD1. The CDR3 is made up of 13 amino acids. Per germline, CDR1 WSHSY and CDR2 SAAADI. V gave up 4 bases and J gave up 8 bases; unmatched junction bases: 4. In nucleotides, the CDR3 is TGCGCCAGCAGTGCGGACAGGGGGATAGGCTACACCTTC. Its translation is CASSADRGIGYTF.

The genes are TRBV5-1 and TRBJ2-1; 11 nucleotides agree with TRBD2. The germline V gene encodes CDR1 SGHRS and CDR2 YFSETQ. This CDR3 has 16 amino acids. The V and J ends lost 5 bases and 3 bases, in that order; junction bases with no gene match: 7. The CDR3 spells CASRPILAGGYNEQFF. The CDR3 DNA reads TGCGCCAGCAGGCCTATCCTAGCGGGGGGCTACAATGAGCAGTTCTTC.

This clone was detected once. This chain uses TRBV5-1 with TRBJ1-6, with D perhaps TRBD1 (5 bases). CDR3 length equals 13 residues. Germline CDR1 is SGHRS and CDR2 is YFSETQ. Trimming cost V 0 bases and J 9 bases, with 7 bases left between them. DNA of the CDR3: TGCGCCAGCAGCTTGGTTCAGGGTTCACCCCTCCACTTT. This gives the protein CASSLVQGSPLHF.

V is TRBV15 and J is TRBJ1-2; D ambiguous. Trimming pared 5 bases from V and 2 bases from J, leaving 9 bases between. The CDR3 runs 13 residues. The germline gives CDR1 LNHNV, CDR2 YYDKDF (reference sequence). CDR3 bases: TGTGCCACCAGCCCGAGGGCCAACTATGGCTACACCTTC. Protein product: CATSPRANYGYTF. Together with reference TRBV15 and TRBJ1-2, the CDR3 gives the full variable domain: DAMVIQNPRYQVTQFGKPVTLSCSQTLNHNVMYWYQQKSSQAPKLLFHYYDKDFNNEADTPDNFQSRRPNTSFCFLDIRSPGLGDTAMYLCATSPRANYGYTFGSGTRLTVV.

The chain uses TRBV18 and TRBJ1-2; no clear D. The CDR3 spans 15 residues. Trimming took off 6 bases at V and 1 base at J, with 15 bases between the two ends. Per germline, CDR1 KGHSH and CDR2 LQKENI. CDR3 sequence: CASSPDTEGNYGYTF. DNA for the CDR3: TGTGCCAGCTCCCCAGACACGGAGGGTAACTATGGCTACACCTTC. Variable domain in full (rest from reference TRBV18 and TRBJ1-2): NAGVMQNPRHLVRRRGQEARLRCSPMKGHSHVYWYRQLPEEGLKFMVYLQKENIIDESGMPKERFSAEFPKEGPSILRIQQVVRGDSAAYFCASSPDTEGNYGYTFGSGTRLTVV.

The gene calls are TRBV19 and TRBJ1-4; 8 positions match TRBD1. The V gene end was trimmed by 6 bases and the J gene end by 8 bases; junction bases not matched to a gene: 8. The CDR3 covers 14 residues. From germline, CDR1 is LNHDA and CDR2 SQIVND (reference sequence). In nucleotides, the CDR3 is TGTGCCAGTAGCACTGACAGGGGAAAAGAAAAACTGTTTTTT. Amino acids: CASSTDRGKEKLFF.

This chain joins TRBV6-6 and TRBJ1-4; D possibly corresponds to TRBD1 (6 bases). The ends were cut back, 2 bases at V and 8 bases at J, with 15 bases in the middle. Germline values: CDR1 MNHNY, CDR2 SVGAGI (reference sequence). The CDR3 spans 15 residues. CDR3 sequence (DNA): TGTGCCAGCAGTTACGGGCCAGGGGCTGGGGAAAAACTGTTTTTT. As protein: CASSYGPGAGEKLFF.

The rearrangement links TRBV9 to TRBJ2-1; 8 bases map to TRBD2. Germline-derived CDR1 and CDR2 are SGDLS and YYNGEE. The length of the CDR3 is 15 residues. V trimming: 3 bases; J trimming: 2 bases; junction bases outside the gene matches: 4. The CDR3 DNA follows: TGTGCCAGCAGCGAAGCGGGAGTGGCCTACAATGAGCAGTTCTTC. It encodes CASSEAGVAYNEQFF.

The J gene is TRBJ2-1, the V gene TRBV5-1; 10 bases are a match to TRBD2. V lost 0 bases and J lost 9; bases outside the gene matches: 9. The CDR3 is 16 residues long. Per the germline V gene, CDR1 is SGHRS and CDR2 is YFSETQ. DNA of the CDR3: TGCGCCAGCAGCTTGGTCTTAGCGGGAGGAGCCAGTGAGCAGTTCTTC. Translation: CASSLVLAGGASEQFF.

This clone was detected a few times. The chain combines TRBV5-1 with TRBJ1-6, with no clear D. Trimming took 0 bases from V and 6 from J, leaving 10 bases between them. Germline V gene lookup returns CDR1 SGHRS and CDR2 YFSETQ. CDR3 size: 15 residues. CDR3 amino acids: CASSLEAGLNSPLHF. The CDR3 region has the DNA TGCGCCAGCAGCTTGGAGGCAGGTCTTAATTCACCCCTCCACTTT.

This sequence joins TRBV4-1 and TRBJ1-2, with 8 bases fitting TRBD1. The ends lost 8 bases at V and 4 bases at J; junction bases unmatched: 9. Germline CDR1 reads MGHRA; CDR2 reads YSYEKL. CDR3 length: 14 amino acids. The DNA for the CDR3 is TGCGCCAGCGGGGGACCTGACAGGGGCTATGGCTACACCTTC. Translated: CASGGPDRGYGYTF.

The J gene is TRBJ1-2, the V gene TRBV5-4, with 7 nucleotides matching TRBD1. Unmatched junction bases numbered 5, after V lost 4 bases and J lost 5 bases. The CDR3 extends over 13 amino acids. The V gene's germline CDR1 is SGHNT and CDR2 YYREEE (reference sequence). CDR3 loop: CASSRQGGYGYTF. CDR3 in DNA: TGTGCCAGCAGCCGACAGGGTGGGTATGGCTACACCTTC.

The chain links TRBV4-2 to TRBJ1-5; D gene uncertain. The germline CDR1 and CDR2 sequences are LGHNA and YNFKEQ. This CDR3 region has 12 residues. The V gene lost 5 bases and the J gene lost 5 bases, with 7 bases spanning the gap. The CDR3 is CASSSRDQPQHF. The CDR3 coding sequence is TGTGCCAGCAGCTCGCGTGATCAGCCCCAGCATTTT.

This sequence joins TRBV10-3 and TRBJ1-2; D not resolved. Germline assignment: CDR1 ENHRY and CDR2 SYGVKD. The CDR3 is 13 residues long. Trimming removed 2 bases from V and 8 bases from J, with 12 bases in between. CDR3 amino acids: CAISERGWQGYTF. CDR3 nucleotides: TGTGCCATCAGTGAGCGGGGTTGGCAAGGCTACACCTTC.

The chain joins TRBV9 to TRBJ2-1; no definite D call. The V gene's germline CDR1 is SGDLS and CDR2 YYNGEE. The CDR3 is made up of 16 amino acids. V was pared by 3 bases and J by 6 bases, with 19 bases between. CDR3 sequence: CASSGLPGRNSNEQFF. Here the CDR3 DNA reads TGTGCCAGCAGCGGGCTTCCGGGTAGAAATAGCAATGAGCAGTTCTTC.

The chain employs TRBV30 and TRBJ2-1, with 12 bases matching TRBD1. V was pared by 3 bases and J by 8 bases, with 8 bases of the junction left unmatched. The CDR3 is made up of 15 amino acids. Germline CDR1 and CDR2: GTSNPN and SVGIG (reference sequence). CDR3 DNA: TGTGCCTGGAGAACTCCGGGACAGGGGGCTTATGAGCAGTTCTTC. Amino acid sequence: CAWRTPGQGAYEQFF. Full variable domain (rest looked up from reference TRBV30 and TRBJ2-1): SQTIHQWPATLVQPVGSPLSLECTVEGTSNPNLYWYRQAAGRGLQLLFYSVGIGQISSEVPQNLSASRPQDRQFILSSKKLLLSDSGFYLCAWRTPGQGAYEQFFGPGTRLTVL.

The genes are TRBV10-1 and TRBJ2-1; 8 positions agree with TRBD1. The J segment lost 3 bases and the V segment lost 3 bases, leaving 10 bases of the junction unmatched. The CDR3 is made up of 17 amino acids. Germline CDR1 and CDR2: WNHNN and SYGVQD (reference sequence). In nucleotides, the CDR3 is TGCGCCAGCAGTGACAGGTCAGGGGGCCCCTTCTACAATGAGCAGTTCTTC. Encoded protein: CASSDRSGGPFYNEQFF.

This chain uses TRBV3-1 (or the pseudogene TRBV3-2) with TRBJ1-3, with 7 nucleotides matching TRBD1. Germline V gene sequence: CDR1 LGHDT, CDR2 YNNKEL (reference sequence). V shed 4 bases and J 2 bases; nucleotides not matched to a gene: 11. The CDR3 is 17 amino acids. The CDR3 bases are TGTGCCAGCAGCCCCTTAGGGACAGACCTGACTGGAAACACCATATATTTT. Translation: CASSPLGTDLTGNTIYF.